This entry describes one T cell receptor beta chain. This sample stems from a study of OX40 agonist ivuxolimab in advanced cancers. About the study: Three partial responders included one hepatocellular carcinoma patient and two cutaneous melanoma patients.

This CDR3 is built from 13 residues. Germline V gene sequence: CDR1 MNHEY, CDR2 SVGAGI. The germline V and J ends were trimmed by 0 bases and 1 base, with 2 bases remaining between them. Assay: immunoSEQ multiplex PCR; the TCRdb copy retains only in-frame clones and omits some. The sample records 50,000 or so clones, 70% to 90% being singletons. This receptor was obtained from an adult with an advanced solid tumor such as melanoma, head and neck, liver or kidney cancer. V gene TRBV6-5 combines with J gene TRBJ2-3; D gene uncertain. The source material was CD4+ or CD8+ T cells sorted from blood, sampled in a trial of the OX40 agonist ivuxolimab. DNA for the CDR3: TGTGCCAGCAGTTACTCCGGCACAGATACGCAGTATTTT. It yields the protein CASSYSGTDTQYF.